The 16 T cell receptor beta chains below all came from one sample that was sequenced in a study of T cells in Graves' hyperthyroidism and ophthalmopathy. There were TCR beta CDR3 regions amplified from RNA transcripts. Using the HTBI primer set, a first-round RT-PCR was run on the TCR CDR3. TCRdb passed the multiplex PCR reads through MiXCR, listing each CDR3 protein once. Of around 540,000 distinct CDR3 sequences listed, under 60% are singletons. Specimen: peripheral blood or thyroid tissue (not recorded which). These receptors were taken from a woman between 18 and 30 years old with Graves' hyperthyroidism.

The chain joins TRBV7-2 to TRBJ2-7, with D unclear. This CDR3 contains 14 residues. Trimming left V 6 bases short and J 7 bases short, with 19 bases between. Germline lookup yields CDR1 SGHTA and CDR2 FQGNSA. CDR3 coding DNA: TGTGCCAGCAGTCAACTTAGGACGTCCCTGGAGCAGTACTTC. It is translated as CASSQLRTSLEQYF.

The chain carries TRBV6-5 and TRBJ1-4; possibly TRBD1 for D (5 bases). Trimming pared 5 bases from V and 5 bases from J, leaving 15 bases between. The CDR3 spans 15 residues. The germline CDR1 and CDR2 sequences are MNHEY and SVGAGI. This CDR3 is CASSNPGGANEKLFF. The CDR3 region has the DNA TGTGCCAGCAGTAACCCGGGAGGGGCAAATGAAAAACTGTTTTTT.

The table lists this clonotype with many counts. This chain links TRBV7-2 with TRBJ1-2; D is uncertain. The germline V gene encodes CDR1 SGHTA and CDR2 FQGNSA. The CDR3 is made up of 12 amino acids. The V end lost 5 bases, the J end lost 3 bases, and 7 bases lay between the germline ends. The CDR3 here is CASSRVDYGYTF. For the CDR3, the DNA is TGTGCCAGCAGCAGGGTTGACTATGGCTACACCTTC.

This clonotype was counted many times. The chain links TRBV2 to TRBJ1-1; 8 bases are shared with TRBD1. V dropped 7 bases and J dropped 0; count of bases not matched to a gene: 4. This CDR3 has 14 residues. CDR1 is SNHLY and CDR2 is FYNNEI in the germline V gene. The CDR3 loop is CASTLDRVNTEAFF. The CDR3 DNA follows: TGTGCCAGCACCTTGGACAGGGTGAACACTGAAGCTTTCTTT.

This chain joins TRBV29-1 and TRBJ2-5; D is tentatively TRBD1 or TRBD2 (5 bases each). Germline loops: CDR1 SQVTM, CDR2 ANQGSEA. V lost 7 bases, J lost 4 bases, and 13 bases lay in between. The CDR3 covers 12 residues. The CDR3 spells CSAERDAETQYF. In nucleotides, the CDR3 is TGCAGCGCCGAACGGGACGCAGAGACCCAGTACTTC.

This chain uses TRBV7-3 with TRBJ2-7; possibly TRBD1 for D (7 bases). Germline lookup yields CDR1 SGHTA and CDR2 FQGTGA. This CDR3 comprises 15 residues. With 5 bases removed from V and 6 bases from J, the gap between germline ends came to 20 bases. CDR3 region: CASSPGGTAGLEQYF. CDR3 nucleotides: TGTGCCAGCAGCCCAGGGGGGACAGCGGGTCTCGAGCAGTACTTC.

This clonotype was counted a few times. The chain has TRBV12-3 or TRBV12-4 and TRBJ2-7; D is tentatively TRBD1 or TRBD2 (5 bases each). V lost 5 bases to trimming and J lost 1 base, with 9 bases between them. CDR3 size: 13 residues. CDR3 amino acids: CASSRDGSYEQYF. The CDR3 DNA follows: TGTGCCAGCAGTCGGGACGGATCCTACGAGCAGTACTTC.

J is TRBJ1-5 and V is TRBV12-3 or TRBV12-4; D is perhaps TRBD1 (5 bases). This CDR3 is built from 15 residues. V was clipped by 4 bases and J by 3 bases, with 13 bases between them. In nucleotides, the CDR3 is TGTGCCAGCAGTTGGTCCAGGGCGTACAATCAGCCCCAGCATTTT. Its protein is CASSWSRAYNQPQHF.

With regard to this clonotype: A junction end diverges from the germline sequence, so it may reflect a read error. CDR3 DNA: TGTGCCAGCAGCGAGCTAACTTATGACTACACCTTC. Its protein is CASSELTYDYTF. The gene calls are TRBV7-9 and TRBJ1-2, with D unclear. The CDR3 runs 12 residues. Germline V CDR1 and CDR2: SEHNR, FQNEAQ (reference sequence).

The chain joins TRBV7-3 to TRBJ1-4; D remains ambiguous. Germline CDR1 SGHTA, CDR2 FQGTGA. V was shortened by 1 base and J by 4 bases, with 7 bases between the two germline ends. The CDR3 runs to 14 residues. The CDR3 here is CASSLRAVNEKLFF. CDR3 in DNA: TGTGCCAGCAGCTTAAGGGCAGTTAATGAAAAACTGTTTTTT.

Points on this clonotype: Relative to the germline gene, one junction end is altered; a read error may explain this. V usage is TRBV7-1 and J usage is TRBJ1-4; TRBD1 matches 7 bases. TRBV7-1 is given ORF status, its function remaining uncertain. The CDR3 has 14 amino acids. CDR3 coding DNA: TGTGCCATCAGCTCACAGGGGTTCGATGAAAAACTGTTTTTT. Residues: CAISSQGFDEKLFF.

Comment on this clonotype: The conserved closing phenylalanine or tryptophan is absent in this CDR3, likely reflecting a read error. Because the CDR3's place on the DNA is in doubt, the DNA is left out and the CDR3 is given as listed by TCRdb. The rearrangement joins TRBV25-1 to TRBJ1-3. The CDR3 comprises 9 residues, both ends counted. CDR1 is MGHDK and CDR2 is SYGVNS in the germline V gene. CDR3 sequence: CASSEWSTT.

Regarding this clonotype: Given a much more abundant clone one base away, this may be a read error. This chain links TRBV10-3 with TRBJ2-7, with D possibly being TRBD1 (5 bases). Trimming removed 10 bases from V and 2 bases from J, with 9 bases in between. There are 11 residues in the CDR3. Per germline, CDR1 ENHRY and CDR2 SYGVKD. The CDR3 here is CASQGPYEQYF. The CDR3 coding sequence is TGTGCCAGTCAGGGTCCCTACGAGCAGTACTTC.

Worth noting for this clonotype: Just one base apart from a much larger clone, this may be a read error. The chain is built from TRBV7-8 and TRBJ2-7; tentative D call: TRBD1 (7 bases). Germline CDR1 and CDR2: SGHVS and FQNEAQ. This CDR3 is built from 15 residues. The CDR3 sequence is CASSLAQGGVYERYF. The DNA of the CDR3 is TGTGCCAGCAGCTTAGCTCAGGGGGGCGTCTACGAGCGGTACTTC.

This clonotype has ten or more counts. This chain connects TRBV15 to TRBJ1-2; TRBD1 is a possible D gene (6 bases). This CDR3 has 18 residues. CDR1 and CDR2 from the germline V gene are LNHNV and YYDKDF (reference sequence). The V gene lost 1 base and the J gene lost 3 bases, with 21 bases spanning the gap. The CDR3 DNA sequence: TGTGCCACCAGCAGAGGCGGACCCCTTGGACAGCGGTACTATGGCTACACCTTC. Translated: CATSRGGPLGQRYYGYTF. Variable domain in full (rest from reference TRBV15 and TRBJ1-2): DAMVIQNPRYQVTQFGKPVTLSCSQTLNHNVMYWYQQKSSQAPKLLFHYYDKDFNNEADTPDNFQSRRPNTSFCFLDIRSPGLGDTAMYLCATSRGGPLGQRYYGYTFGSGTRLTVV.

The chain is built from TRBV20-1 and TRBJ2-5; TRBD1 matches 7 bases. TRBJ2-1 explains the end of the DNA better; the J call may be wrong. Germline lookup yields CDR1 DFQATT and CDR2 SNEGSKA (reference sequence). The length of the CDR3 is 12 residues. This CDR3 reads CSASPTGEVQFF. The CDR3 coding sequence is TGCAGTGCTTCTCCTACAGGGGAAGTGCAGTTCTTC.